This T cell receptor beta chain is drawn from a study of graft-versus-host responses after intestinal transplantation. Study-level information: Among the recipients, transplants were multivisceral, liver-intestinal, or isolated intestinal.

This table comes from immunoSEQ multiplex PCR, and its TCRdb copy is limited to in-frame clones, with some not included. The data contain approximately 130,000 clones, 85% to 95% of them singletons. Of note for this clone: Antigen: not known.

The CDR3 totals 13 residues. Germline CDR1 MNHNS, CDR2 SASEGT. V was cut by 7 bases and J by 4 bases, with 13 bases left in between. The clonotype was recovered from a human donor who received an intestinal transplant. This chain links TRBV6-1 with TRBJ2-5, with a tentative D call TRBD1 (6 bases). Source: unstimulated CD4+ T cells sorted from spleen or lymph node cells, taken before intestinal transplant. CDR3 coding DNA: TGTGCCAGCAATAGACAGGAACGAGAGACCCAGTACTTC. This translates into CASNRQERETQYF.